Each of the 28 T cell receptor beta chains below was sequenced from the same sample in a study of T-cell reconstitution after alpha-beta-depleted transplantation in children (dated by TCRdb to between 2015 and 2016). The method was PCR. For sequencing, an Illumina HiSeq 2500 was employed. TCR library preparation used molecular barcoding, with unique molecular identifiers applied to normalize quantification of the TCRbeta repertoire. TCRdb handled the public reads itself, with Q25 trimming in fastp and clone calling in MiXCR, and kept productive beta chains. When rows share a CDR3 protein, they turn into one entry using the most common DNA and genes. The sample has about 980,000 distinct CDR3 sequences on record, roughly 31% of them singletons. The ten biggest clones cover 28% of the sample. Sample treatment or condition, as interpreted from the label and publication: allogeneic hematopoietic cell transplantation with graft depleted of TCRalphabeta T cells and CD19 B cells.

The material was PBMCs, mostly from graft donor cells, obtained 360 days after TCRalphabeta/CD19-depleted stem cell transplant. All receptors come from a boy less than two years old who had a stem cell transplant for SCID, so the T cells may come from the graft donor.

The chain links TRBV27 to TRBJ2-5; 8 bases fit TRBD1. J lost 2 bases, V lost 0 bases, and 8 bases had no gene match. The CDR3 is made up of 17 amino acids. Germline CDR1 MNHEY, CDR2 SMNVEV (reference sequence). The CDR3 loop reads CASSLSNRDRTQETQYF. CDR3 nucleotides: TGTGCCAGCAGTTTATCTAATCGGGACAGGACTCAAGAGACCCAGTACTTC.

Ten or more counts support this clonotype. The chain has TRBV29-1 and TRBJ2-1, with 12 positions matching TRBD2. After removal of 4 bases from V and 8 bases from J, the junction contained 9 bases not matched to a gene. This CDR3 spans 15 amino acids. Germline CDR1 is SQVTM and CDR2 is ANQGSEA. The DNA of the CDR3 is TGCAGCGTTGGGGCTAGCGGGGGGGCATTGCATGAGCAGTTCTTC. As protein: CSVGASGGALHEQFF.

This clonotype has a handful of counts. The genes are TRBV5-1 and TRBJ2-7; 7 bases map to TRBD1. V lost 5 bases, J lost 5 bases, and 7 bases stayed unmatched. Per the germline V gene, CDR1 is SGHRS and CDR2 is YFSETQ. The CDR3 contains 13 residues. CDR3 DNA sequence: TGCGCCAGCAGGATAGGGGGCGCGGACGAGCAGTACTTC. Amino acid sequence: CASRIGGADEQYF.

This clonotype was counted a few times. The CDR3 protein is CASSYGGWVNTEAFF. The DNA of the CDR3 is TGTGCCAGCAGTTACGGAGGCTGGGTGAACACTGAAGCTTTCTTT. The chain employs TRBV6-5 and TRBJ1-1; D gene ambiguous. Per germline, CDR1 MNHEY and CDR2 SVGAGI. The germline V and J ends were trimmed by 2 bases and 0 bases, with 10 bases remaining between them. The CDR3 has 15 amino acids.

This chain connects TRBV5-1 to TRBJ2-7; D is possibly TRBD1 or TRBD2 (5 bases each). The V gene's germline CDR1 is SGHRS and CDR2 YFSETQ. This CDR3 is built from 16 residues. V lost 0 bases and J lost 3, with 16 bases in between. The CDR3 coding sequence is TGCGCCAGCAGCTTGGAACAGCCGGCGAGGGGCTACGAGCAGTACTTC. Protein: CASSLEQPARGYEQYF.

The sample holds a few counts of this clonotype. This sequence joins TRBV15 and TRBJ2-1; 9 bases fit TRBD1. From germline, CDR1 is LNHNV and CDR2 YYDKDF (reference sequence). V was clipped by 5 bases and J by 5 bases; unmatched bases: 10. CDR3 size: 16 residues. The CDR3: CATSRGRDREDNEQFF. The CDR3 region has the DNA TGTGCCACCAGCCGCGGCCGGGACAGGGAAGACAATGAGCAGTTCTTC.

This clonotype was counted at least ten times. J is TRBJ2-1 and V is TRBV25-1, with D possibly matching TRBD1 (6 bases). Looked up from germline, CDR1 is MGHDK and CDR2 is SYGVNS. The CDR3 extends over 15 amino acids. V lost 3 bases and J lost 0, with 9 bases in between. CDR3 protein: CASSEVDSSYNEQFF. The CDR3 bases are TGTGCCAGCAGTGAGGTGGACAGCTCCTACAATGAGCAGTTCTTC.

This clonotype was counted ten times or more. The rearrangement links TRBV12-3 or TRBV12-4 to TRBJ2-3, with D hard to call. This CDR3 spans 12 amino acids. Trimming removed 6 bases from V and 6 bases from J, with 10 bases in between. CDR3 DNA: TGTGCCAGCAGCTCTCAGACGGATACGCAGTATTTT. It codes for CASSSQTDTQYF.

This clonotype was picked up a small number of times. V is TRBV12-3 or TRBV12-4 and J is TRBJ1-6; no clear D. Trimming left V 4 bases short and J 6 bases short, with 13 bases between. CDR3 length: 15 amino acids. The CDR3 region is CASSSRGSLNSPLHF. The DNA for the CDR3 is TGTGCCAGCAGTTCGCGAGGCTCCCTTAATTCACCCCTCCACTTT.

The rearrangement links TRBV28 to TRBJ2-5; TRBD2 aligns across 9 bases. The germline V gene encodes CDR1 MDHEN and CDR2 SYDVKM. The CDR3 is 14 residues long. Trimming at V came to 8 bases and at J to 6 bases, leaving 10 bases not matched to a gene. CDR3 region: CASDRGGAKKTQYF. The CDR3 DNA sequence: TGTGCCAGCGATCGCGGGGGGGCGAAGAAGACCCAGTACTTC.

The chain uses TRBV20-1 and TRBJ2-1; the match to TRBD2 covers 8 bases. The germline V gene encodes CDR1 DFQATT and CDR2 SNEGSKA (reference sequence). Trimming at V came to 6 bases and at J to 4 bases, leaving 11 bases not matched to a gene. This CDR3 comprises 15 residues. The CDR3 DNA is TGCAGTGCGCCAGCCCGGGGGGGATTTTACAATGAGCAGTTCTTC. It encodes CSAPARGGFYNEQFF.

The rearrangement links TRBV24-1 to TRBJ2-7, with unresolved D. Germline CDR1 and CDR2: KGHDR and SFDVKD. V was cut by 0 bases and J by 6 bases, with 5 bases left in between. The CDR3 totals 12 residues. The CDR3 spells CATSDLVGEQYF. The CDR3 region has the DNA TGTGCCACCAGTGATTTGGTGGGCGAGCAGTACTTC.

The sample holds a few counts of this clonotype. CDR3 coding DNA: TGTGCCATCGCACAGGGGGGAGAGGAGACCCAGTACTTC. Encoded protein: CAIAQGGEETQYF. This rearrangement joins TRBV10-3 to TRBJ2-5; 8 nucleotides match TRBD1. The length of the CDR3 is 13 residues. V shed 8 bases, J shed 5 bases, and the junction held 7 bases outside the gene matches. From germline, CDR1 is ENHRY and CDR2 SYGVKD.

The gene calls are TRBV7-2 and TRBJ2-4, with D unresolved. CDR3 length: 12 residues. Trimming stripped 2 bases from V and 9 bases from J, with 8 bases between. Germline V gene data show CDR1 as SGHTA and CDR2 as FQGNSA. This chain's CDR3 is CASSLFPGIQYF. The CDR3 nucleotides are TGTGCCAGCAGCTTATTCCCGGGCATTCAGTACTTC.

This clonotype was found a few times. The CDR3 DNA reads TGTGCCAGCTCTAAACAGGCCTCTAGCACAGATACGCAGTATTTT. Translating it yields CASSKQASSTDTQYF. V and J are TRBV18 and TRBJ2-3; D possibly corresponds to TRBD1 (5 bases). Between the trimmed V and J ends, which lost 6 bases and 0 bases, there was a span of 13 bases. Germline assignment: CDR1 KGHSH and CDR2 LQKENI. The CDR3 runs 15 residues.

The J gene is TRBJ2-1, the V gene TRBV20-1; 10 positions match TRBD2. With 4 bases clipped from V and 3 bases from J, the junction kept 6 bases outside the gene matches. There are 15 residues in the CDR3. Germline assignment: CDR1 DFQATT and CDR2 SNEGSKA (reference sequence). The CDR3 protein is CSATPTSGNYNEQFF. CDR3 in DNA: TGCAGTGCTACCCCTACTAGCGGGAACTACAATGAGCAGTTCTTC.

This clonotype was detected a few times. The chain combines TRBV6-5 with TRBJ2-3, with 7 bases aligning to TRBD2. V shed 2 bases, J shed 4 bases, and the junction held 12 bases outside the gene matches. Germline V lookup: CDR1 MNHEY, CDR2 SVGAGI. CDR3 length: 17 amino acids. CDR3 residues: CASSYGGGGRSADTQYF. In DNA, the CDR3 is TGTGCCAGCAGTTACGGTGGCGGGGGAAGGAGTGCAGATACGCAGTATTTT.

On this clonotype: The DNA is omitted, as the CDR3 cannot be located on it reliably, and the CDR3 follows TCRdb's listing. This chain links TRBV4-2 with TRBJ2-1; the table's TRBD1 call for D was not verified on the DNA. From its first to its last residue, the CDR3 has 17 amino acids. CDR1 is LGHNA and CDR2 is YNFKEQ in the germline V gene. This CDR3 reads CASSQRRAGLGYNEQFF.

The chain combines TRBV9 with TRBJ2-3; D unresolved. The CDR3 has 14 residues. Germline loops: CDR1 SGDLS, CDR2 YYNGEE. The V end was cut by 0 bases, the J end by 8 bases, with 13 bases between. The DNA for the CDR3 is TGTGCCAGCAGCGTAGTGGTCGGGTCGGGTACGCAGTATTTT. This gives the protein CASSVVVGSGTQYF.

This clonotype was seen only a few times. The chain uses TRBV29-1 and TRBJ2-7; 7 bases fit TRBD2. CDR1 and CDR2 (germline): SQVTM, ANQGSEA. The CDR3 has 15 amino acids. Trimming took 0 bases from V and 0 from J; bases not matched to a gene: 5. The CDR3 spells CSVEDYGGSSYEQYF. The CDR3 DNA reads TGCAGCGTTGAAGATTACGGCGGGAGCTCCTACGAGCAGTACTTC.

The chain has TRBV5-1 and TRBJ2-1; D remains ambiguous. CDR1 SGHRS and CDR2 YFSETQ come from the germline V gene. The CDR3 runs 16 residues. Trimming cost V 3 bases and J 7 bases, with 20 bases left between them. CDR3 DNA: TGCGCCAGCAGCTACGCCGGTGTTAGCCAGAGGAATGAGCAGTTCTTC. Amino acid sequence: CASSYAGVSQRNEQFF.

The rearrangement joins TRBV2 to TRBJ2-5; D gene ambiguous. Germline V gene data show CDR1 as SNHLY and CDR2 as FYNNEI. The CDR3 totals 14 residues. The V gene lost 4 bases and the J gene lost 6 bases, with 15 bases spanning the gap. CDR3 loop: CASSGRLGYQTQYF. In DNA form, the CDR3 reads TGTGCCAGCAGTGGCCGACTGGGGTACCAGACCCAGTACTTC. Full variable domain (remainder filled in from reference TRBV2 and TRBJ2-5): EPEVTQTPSHQVTQMGQEVILRCVPISNHLYFYWYRQILGQKVEFLVSFYNNEISEKSEIFDDQFSVERPDGSNFTLKIRSTKLEDSAMYFCASSGRLGYQTQYFGPGTRLLVL.

This clonotype came up a few times. V is TRBV5-1 and J is TRBJ1-2; 7 bases are a match to TRBD1. The trim removed 5 bases at V and 3 bases at J, leaving 10 bases unmatched. Germline V gene data show CDR1 as SGHRS and CDR2 as YFSETQ. CDR3 length: 15 amino acids. This CDR3 is CASRPTGDHDYGYTF. DNA of the CDR3: TGCGCCAGCAGACCCACAGGGGACCACGACTATGGCTACACCTTC.

The CDR3 coding sequence is TGCGCCAGCCCAGGATTACTCTACGAGCAGTACTTC. Its protein is CASPGLLYEQYF. The genes are TRBV5-1 and TRBJ2-7; D unclear. There are 12 residues in the CDR3. Germline lookup yields CDR1 SGHRS and CDR2 YFSETQ. V lost 7 bases, J lost 3 bases, and 11 bases lay in between.

The sample holds a few counts of this clonotype. The J gene is TRBJ2-1, the V gene TRBV6-2 or TRBV6-3, with 12 bases that match TRBD1. J was trimmed by 6 bases and V by 1 base; bases with no gene match: 7. The CDR3 is 17 amino acids. Germline assignment: CDR1 MNHEY and CDR2 SVGEGT. Written as DNA, the CDR3 is TGTGCCAGCAGTTACTGGGGACAGGGGGCCTCCCTCAATGAGCAGTTCTTC. The encoded protein is CASSYWGQGASLNEQFF.

The chain employs TRBV5-5 and TRBJ2-7; a weak D match, TRBD1 (6 bases). The V end lost 4 bases, the J end lost 2 bases, and 22 bases lay between the germline ends. Germline CDR1 is SGHKS and CDR2 is YYEKEE (reference sequence). This CDR3 is 17 amino acids long. The CDR3 DNA sequence: TGTGCCAGCAGCAGAAGCCCTGGACAGCCGGAGGCCTACGAGCAGTACTTC. As protein: CASSRSPGQPEAYEQYF.

The chain has TRBV4-1 and TRBJ2-7; 11 positions match TRBD1. The germline V gene encodes CDR1 MGHRA and CDR2 YSYEKL. The CDR3 extends over 17 amino acids. V dropped 0 bases and J dropped 3; count of bases not matched to a gene: 7. As DNA, the CDR3 is TGCGCCAGCAGCCAAGAAGGACAGGGGGCTCTTTTCTACGAGCAGTACTTC. Translation: CASSQEGQGALFYEQYF.

The chain recombines TRBV11-1 with TRBJ2-7; 9 positions match TRBD1. Germline trimming cut 5 bases from V and 1 base from J; bases unmatched to any gene: 15. Germline V gene lookup returns CDR1 SGHAT and CDR2 FQDESV (reference sequence). The CDR3 is 18 amino acids. The CDR3 sequence is CASSALPNPGTGSYEQYF. In nucleotides, the CDR3 is TGTGCCAGCAGCGCTTTACCAAATCCCGGGACAGGGTCCTACGAGCAGTACTTC.